This T cell receptor (beta chain) was retrieved from a study of blood T cell repertoires in COVID-19. Turning to the study itself: Researchers got acute and convalescent COVID-19 samples from the United States, Italy and Spain.

This CDR3 is built from 13 residues. Per the germline V gene, CDR1 is MGHRA and CDR2 is YSYEKL. V was pared by 2 bases and J by 4 bases, with 8 bases between. Authors' processing steps: Reference gene primer amplification gave nucleated cell count estimates. Assay used: immunoSEQ multiplex PCR; TCRdb lists only in-frame clones, some missing. V, J and clone size were drawn from that table, and D and trimming were deduced from the DNA. The sample records fewer than 300,000 clones, about 91% being singletons. This receptor was identified in a person between 18 and 30 years old with COVID-19, enrolled during active disease. The sample was peripheral blood. The chain combines TRBV4-1 with TRBJ2-5; no clear D. The CDR3, as DNA: TGCGCCAGCAGCCAATGGCAGCGAGAGACCCAGTACTTC. Amino acid sequence: CASSQWQRETQYF.